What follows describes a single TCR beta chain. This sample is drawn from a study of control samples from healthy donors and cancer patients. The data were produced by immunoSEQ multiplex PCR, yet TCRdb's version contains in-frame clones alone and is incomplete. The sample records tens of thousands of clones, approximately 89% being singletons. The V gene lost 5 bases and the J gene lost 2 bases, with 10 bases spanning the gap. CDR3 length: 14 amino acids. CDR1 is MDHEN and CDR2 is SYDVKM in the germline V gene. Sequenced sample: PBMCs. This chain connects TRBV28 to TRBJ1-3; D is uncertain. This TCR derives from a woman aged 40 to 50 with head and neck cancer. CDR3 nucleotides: TGTGCCAGCAGTCCTTTTGGCACTGGAAACACCATATATTTT. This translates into CASSPFGTGNTIYF. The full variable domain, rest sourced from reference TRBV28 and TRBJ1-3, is DVKVTQSSRYLVKRTGEKVFLECVQDMDHENMFWYRQDPGLGLRLIYFSYDVKMKEKGDIPEGYSVSREKKERFSLILESASTNQTSMYLCASSPFGTGNTIYFGEGSWLTVV.